Following are 16 T cell receptor beta chains from one sample sequenced in a study of T cell responses to AZD1222 COVID-19 vaccine. The protocol was immunoSEQ multiplex PCR, while the TCRdb copy is restricted to in-frame clones and leaves out a portion. The data contain about 46,000 clones, about 87% of them singletons. The starting material was peripheral blood, obtained 28 days after the second AZD1222 dose. The source is an adult who received the AZD1222 COVID-19 vaccine.

This clone was counted only a few times. This chain connects TRBV30 to TRBJ1-1; tentatively, D is TRBD1 (6 bases). The CDR3 consists of 14 residues. Between the trimmed V and J ends, which lost 1 base and 5 bases, there was a span of 14 bases. In germline, CDR1 is GTSNPN, CDR2 SVGIG (reference sequence). This CDR3 is CAWSALQGRTEAFF. CDR3 coding DNA: TGTGCCTGGAGTGCCCTACAGGGCCGAACTGAAGCTTTCTTT.

The chain carries TRBV5-4 and TRBJ2-3, with a tentative D call TRBD2 (5 bases). This CDR3 has 15 amino acids. Germline loops: CDR1 SGHNT, CDR2 YYREEE (reference sequence). V lost 3 bases and J lost 0, with 11 bases in between. The CDR3 sequence is CASSWRPMSTDTQYF. The DNA for the CDR3 is TGTGCCAGCAGCTGGAGGCCGATGAGCACAGATACGCAGTATTTT.

V usage is TRBV5-1 and J usage is TRBJ2-7, with 11 bases lining up with TRBD1. V was clipped by 4 bases and J by 12 bases; unmatched bases: 12. The CDR3 is made up of 14 amino acids. CDR1 SGHRS and CDR2 YFSETQ come from the germline V gene. The CDR3: CASSTGTGGFRWYF. In nucleotides, the CDR3 is TGCGCCAGCAGCACCGGGACAGGGGGGTTCAGGTGGTACTTC.

The chain combines TRBV14 with TRBJ1-1, with D possibly matching TRBD1 (6 bases). Trimming cost V 4 bases and J 7 bases, with 13 bases left between them. There are 13 residues in the CDR3. Germline CDR1 and CDR2: SGHDN and FVKESK. The CDR3 DNA reads TGTGCCAGCAGCCTGAGCAGGGGTCGTGAAGCTTTCTTT. It codes for CASSLSRGREAFF.

The CDR3 region is CASSDGLAGRYEQYF. In DNA, the CDR3 is TGTGCCAGCAGCGACGGACTAGCGGGAAGGTACGAGCAGTACTTC. The chain uses TRBV9 and TRBJ2-7; TRBD2 matches at 12 bases. Germline V gene sequence: CDR1 SGDLS, CDR2 YYNGEE. Trimming cost V 3 bases and J 4 bases; bases outside gene matches: 5. CDR3 length: 15 residues.

The V and J genes are TRBV19 and TRBJ1-2; D gene ambiguous. Germline V gene lookup returns CDR1 LNHDA and CDR2 SQIVND (reference sequence). Trimming pared 3 bases from V and 8 bases from J, leaving 7 bases between. The CDR3 length is 11 residues. The CDR3 reads CASSIAWGYTF. The CDR3 coding sequence is TGTGCCAGTAGTATCGCTTGGGGCTACACCTTC.

This rearrangement joins TRBV10-3 to TRBJ2-1; 12 bases are shared with TRBD2. Germline-derived CDR1 and CDR2 are ENHRY and SYGVKD. The CDR3 has 17 residues. Trimming removed 0 bases from V and 10 bases from J; junction bases left unmatched: 10. The CDR3 bases are TGTGCCATCAGTGAGTCGACTAGCGGGAGTTTTAGGAGCGAGCAGTTCTTC. This encodes CAISESTSGSFRSEQFF.

The chain carries TRBV19 and TRBJ1-3; 7 nucleotides match TRBD1. Unmatched junction bases numbered 0, after V lost 4 bases and J lost 3 bases. The CDR3 contains 13 residues. Looked up from germline, CDR1 is LNHDA and CDR2 is SQIVND (reference sequence). The CDR3 loop is CASSNRGGNTIYF. The CDR3 DNA reads TGTGCCAGTAGTAACAGGGGTGGAAACACCATATATTTT.

The chain is built from TRBV11-2 and TRBJ2-3; no reliable D call. The V gene lost 0 bases and the J gene lost 1 base, with 8 bases spanning the gap. The CDR3 sequence is 15 residues long. Germline CDR1 is SGHAT and CDR2 is FQNNGV. The CDR3 DNA follows: TGTGCCAGCAGCTTAGAGGGAAGCCGCACAGATACGCAGTATTTT. It yields the protein CASSLEGSRTDTQYF.

V is TRBV24-1 and J is TRBJ1-2; D is unresolved. Germline CDR1 KGHDR, CDR2 SFDVKD. This CDR3 comprises 13 residues. V lost 4 bases, J lost 2 bases, and 7 bases lay in between. As DNA, the CDR3 is TGTGCCACCAGTGAGACCCTCAACTATGGCTACACCTTC. It is translated as CATSETLNYGYTF.

This rearrangement joins TRBV28 to TRBJ1-5; D perhaps matches TRBD1 (6 bases). The CDR3 spans 15 residues. V lost 2 bases and J lost 1, with 9 bases in between. From germline, CDR1 is MDHEN and CDR2 SYDVKM. CDR3 residues: CASSLGGGSNQPQHF. In nucleotides, the CDR3 is TGTGCCAGCAGTTTAGGAGGGGGAAGCAATCAGCCCCAGCATTTT. The full variable domain, in which reference TRBV28 and TRBJ1-5 provide the parts outside the CDR3, is DVKVTQSSRYLVKRTGEKVFLECVQDMDHENMFWYRQDPGLGLRLIYFSYDVKMKEKGDIPEGYSVSREKKERFSLILESASTNQTSMYLCASSLGGGSNQPQHFGDGTRLSIL.

The CDR3 is CASSLVPDRKGETQYF. CDR3 nucleotide sequence: TGCGCCAGCAGCTTGGTTCCGGACAGAAAAGGCGAGACCCAGTACTTC. This sequence joins TRBV5-1 and TRBJ2-5; D might be TRBD1 (6 bases). The CDR3 is 16 residues long. Germline CDR1 is SGHRS and CDR2 is YFSETQ. Between the trimmed V and J ends, which lost 0 bases and 5 bases, there was a span of 17 bases.

In DNA, the CDR3 is TGTGCCAGCAGTTCCAGGGAGTGGAATCAGCCCCAGCATTTT. It yields the protein CASSSREWNQPQHF. The V gene is TRBV28, the J gene TRBJ1-5, with TRBD1 as a possible D gene (5 bases). Germline V gene lookup returns CDR1 MDHEN and CDR2 SYDVKM. The CDR3 has 14 residues. V was cut by 4 bases and J by 4 bases, with 11 bases left in between.

This sequence joins TRBV10-3 and TRBJ2-7, with D perhaps matching TRBD2 (6 bases). V was clipped by 10 bases and J by 7 bases, with 17 bases between them. CDR3 length: 12 amino acids. The germline V gene has CDR1 ENHRY and CDR2 SYGVKD. CDR3 bases: TGTGCCACAAGGAGGGCCGAGGGTGAGCAGTACTTC. Translated, it gives CATRRAEGEQYF.

V and J are TRBV10-3 and TRBJ2-7; 8 bases are a match to TRBD2. With V trimmed by 6 bases and J by 5 bases, 9 bases remained unmatched. CDR3 length equals 14 residues. The germline V gene encodes CDR1 ENHRY and CDR2 SYGVKD. The CDR3: CAIRGTRLSHEQYF. In DNA form, the CDR3 reads TGTGCCATCAGAGGGACTAGACTTTCTCACGAGCAGTACTTC.

The chain uses TRBV18 and TRBJ2-7, with 7 bases fitting TRBD2. J gave up 2 bases and V 10 bases, and 8 bases lay outside the gene matches. The CDR3 extends over 13 amino acids. CDR1 and CDR2 (germline): KGHSH, LQKENI. CDR3 loop: CATKLASTYEQYF. Here the CDR3 DNA reads TGTGCCACCAAACTAGCGTCGACCTACGAGCAGTACTTC.